The rows below give T cell receptor beta chains drawn from one sample of a study of blood T cell repertoires in COVID-19. Repertoires were generated with immunoSEQ multiplex PCR, while TCRdb's copy carries only in-frame clones and drops some. The data hold about 81,000 clones, with 91% observed a single time. The sample comprised peripheral blood. The receptors were gathered from a woman between 50 and 59 years old in a cohort sampled during active COVID-19. Both conserved end residues are part of each CDR3. Fields, in order: clone size, D gene, V gene, J gene, CDR3 DNA, CDR3 protein. The D gene is left open where the match is weak. Size is stated for part of the rows, as once, few or many counts, or as a class when the clone is expanded.

-,TRBD1,TRBV6-5,TRBJ2-2,TGTGCCAGTTTTGACAGGGGGCTTACCGGGGAGCTGTTTTTT,CASFDRGLTGELFF
-,-,TRBV4-1,TRBJ2-1,TGCGCCAGCAGCCAAGATGTCAGTTACAATGAGCAGTTCTTC,CASSQDVSYNEQFF
-,TRBD1,TRBV7-3,TRBJ1-6,TGTGCCAGCAGCTTGGGGGACAGGAATAATTCACCCCTCCACTTT,CASSLGDRNNSPLHF
-,-,TRBV7-9,TRBJ1-2,TGTGCCAGCAGCTTAGAGGCAGGGGCCCGCTATGGCTACACCTTC,CASSLEAGARYGYTF
-,-,TRBV12-3/TRBV12-4,TRBJ2-2,TGTGCCAGCAGAACAGACACCGGGGAGCTGTTTTTT,CASRTDTGELFF
-,TRBD2,TRBV5-1,TRBJ2-7,TGCGCCAGCAGCTGGGCCCCGACCACCGGGGGGGGATACGAGCAGTACTTC,CASSWAPTTGGGYEQYF
-,-,TRBV7-8,TRBJ2-1,TGTGCCAGCAGCAGGGGATCCTACAATGAGCAGTTCTTC,CASSRGSYNEQFF
once,-,TRBV10-2,TRBJ2-7,TGCGCCAGCAGTGATAACAGGGTATCCTACGAGCAGTACTTC,CASSDNRVSYEQYF
-,-,TRBV7-9,TRBJ2-7,TGTGCCAGCAGCTTAGCGCCCGGTCGTTCAGGGATCTACGAGCAGTACTTC,CASSLAPGRSGIYEQYF
once,-,TRBV15,TRBJ1-1,TGTGCCACCAGCGCACCTGGGCGTAGCACTGAAGCTTTCTTT,CATSAPGRSTEAFF
once,-,TRBV28,TRBJ2-5,TGTGCCAGCAGTTTATCGGGGAGCCAAGAGACCCAGTACTTC,CASSLSGSQETQYF
once,-,TRBV1,TRBJ1-4,TGCACCAGCAGCCATCCCGTACTACGCCGGGACAGCGGAAACTCAACTAATGAAAAACTGTTTTTT,CTSSHPVLRRDSGNSTNEKLFF
-,-,TRBV3-1/TRBV3-2,TRBJ1-3,TGTGCCAGCAGCCAATGGACAGCCTCTGGAAACACCATATATTTT,CASSQWTASGNTIYF
once,TRBD1,TRBV9,TRBJ1-1,TGTGCCAGCAGCGTAGCTGTGGAGGGGGCGAGAGAAAACACTGAAGCTTTCTTT,CASSVAVEGARENTEAFF
-,TRBD2,TRBV11-3,TRBJ2-1,TGTGCCAGCAGCAACTTAGCGGGAGACTACAATGAGCAGTTCTTC,CASSNLAGDYNEQFF
-,-,TRBV3-1/TRBV3-2,TRBJ1-2,TGTGCCAGCAGCCAACCCCGCTATGGCTACACCTTC,CASSQPRYGYTF
-,TRBD1,TRBV2,TRBJ1-4,TGTGCCAGCAGTGAGGGACAGGCGGGGGAAAAACTGTTTTTT,CASSEGQAGEKLFF
once,-,TRBV27,TRBJ1-5,TGTGCCAGCAGTTTAGAGGGAGCTAGCAATCAGCCCCAGCATTTT,CASSLEGASNQPQHF
-,-,TRBV4-1,TRBJ2-2,TGCGCCAGCAGCCAAGACAGGGGGGCCTGGATCGGGGAGCTGTTTTTT,CASSQDRGAWIGELFF
-,-,TRBV9,TRBJ2-3,TGTGCCAGCAGCTTCAGACAGTCCACAGATACGCAGTATTTT,CASSFRQSTDTQYF
-,TRBD2,TRBV6-6,TRBJ2-1,TGTGCCAGCAGTTACGTTAGCGGGGTATCCTACAATGAGCAGTTCTTC,CASSYVSGVSYNEQFF
-,-,TRBV29-1,TRBJ1-2,TGCAGCGTTTGGGAGGATGGCTACACCTTC,CSVWEDGYTF
-,-,TRBV19,TRBJ2-3,TGTGCCAGTAGGCTCCCGGCAGATACGCAGTATTTT,CASRLPADTQYF
-,-,TRBV6-6,TRBJ2-3,TGTGCCAGCAGTTACGGGCTAGCGAGCACAGATACGCAGTATTTT,CASSYGLASTDTQYF
-,-,TRBV5-1,TRBJ2-3,TGCGCCAGCAGCTTGGGGCTAGAAGCTACAGATACGCAGTATTTT,CASSLGLEATDTQYF
-,-,TRBV12-2,TRBJ2-7,TGTGCAAGTCACACCCTGTCCGAGCAGTACTTC,CASHTLSEQYF
-,-,TRBV18,TRBJ1-2,TGTGCCAGCTCAACGGGGAGCCCGGCGGCCCGCGCCTACACCTTC,CASSTGSPAARAYTF
-,-,TRBV5-1,TRBJ1-6,TGCGCCAGCAGCTTAGCAGGGAATAATTCACCCCTCCACTTT,CASSLAGNNSPLHF
-,TRBD1,TRBV4-1,TRBJ2-5,TGCGCCAGCAGCCAAGCTGGACAGGGGGCCAAGACCCAGTACTTC,CASSQAGQGAKTQYF
-,-,TRBV19,TRBJ1-5,TGTGCCAGTAGCACTTACAGGGAGGGGGTTTATAGCAATCAGCCCCAGCATTTT,CASSTYREGVYSNQPQHF
once,-,TRBV3-1/TRBV3-2,TRBJ2-7,TGTGCCAGCAGCGTAAGGGGACTTCGGTGGGGCGAGCAGTACTTC,CASSVRGLRWGEQYF
-,TRBD1,TRBV28,TRBJ1-2,TGTGCCAGCAGGGGACAGGGGAGATCCTATGGCTACACCTTC,CASRGQGRSYGYTF
-,-,TRBV6-1,TRBJ2-1,TGTGCCAGCAGTGACGGGACATTACCTGTCAATGAGCAGTTCTTC,CASSDGTLPVNEQFF
-,-,TRBV27,TRBJ2-2,TGTGCCAGCAGTTTCAGGACCGGGGAGCTGTTTTTT,CASSFRTGELFF
-,TRBD1,TRBV18,TRBJ1-1,TGTGCCAGCTCATCAGGGGGCGCGGGGAACACTGAAGCTTTCTTT,CASSSGGAGNTEAFF